This paragraph reports one T cell receptor beta chain. The table lists this clonotype with many counts. No antigen is known for it. Per-nucleotide qualities are absent, and no much larger clonotype sits a single base away. For repertoire sequencing, TCR beta CDR3 regions were amplified from RNA transcripts. HTBI primers and the Qiagen OneStep RT-PCR kit were used in a first-round RT-PCR, which was followed by a second-round multiplex PCR, size selection and purification. Libraries were sequenced on an Illumina HiSeq2000 using paired-end 100 bp reads. The original pipeline was this. SOAPnuke was used to process the reads, removing any read that contained adapters or uncalled bases, had a mean Phred below 15, or lacked an exact match to the constant primer or identifier. COPE v1.2.5 was used to merge the high-quality paired reads. Clonotypes were defined as unique nucleotide sequences and were aligned to IMGT TRB V, D and J references using MiTCR v1.1. Analysis was restricted to V-J combinations with a frequency above 0.0001, which covered roughly 99% of repertoires. For each V-J combination, a TCR clonal expansion and chaos score was defined as the ratio of F50 clonal expansion to chaos observed in the TCRdist matrix. Features were reduced by Welch's t-statistics and random forest to around 13 V-J combinations, which fed a naive Bayes classifier. Thyroid-blood repertoire similarity was quantified with the Morisita-Horn index. TCRdb reprocessing: public reads trimmed at Q25 with fastp, clones called with MiXCR, in-frame beta chains kept. When rows share a CDR3 protein, they turn into one entry using the most common DNA and genes. TCRdb's processing, not the authors', yielded these V and J calls. The sample records approximately 460,000 distinct CDR3 sequences, approximately 15% of which are singletons. The biggest ten clones account for approximately 9.8% of the sample.

This entry belongs to a study of Graves' ophthalmopathy and Graves' hyperthyroidism listed by TCRdb under 2018. For the wider study: Peripheral blood samples were taken at the time of initial diagnosis, before any treatment was given. TCR beta repertoire signatures were used to distinguish Graves' ophthalmopathy from Graves' hyperthyroidism and to predict progression to ophthalmopathy. In total, approximately 130 blood samples were TCR-sequenced: fewer than 50 ophthalmopathy, some 72 hyperthyroidism and roughly 17 hyperthyroidism-to-ophthalmopathy patients. To explore V-J signatures that separate ophthalmopathy from hyperthyroidism, a discovery set of about a hundred patients was enrolled, consisting of roughly 45 with ophthalmopathy and approximately 57 with stable hyperthyroidism. For independent validation, a separate cohort was made up of fewer than 20 hyperthyroidism patients plus 17 patients who later progressed from hyperthyroidism to ophthalmopathy. In a handful of hyperthyroidism patients, the T-cell repertoire of thyroid tissue was compared with the T-cell repertoire of blood. Once sampling was done, hyperthyroidism patients were given methimazole at a starting dose of 30 mg daily, while ophthalmopathy patients were given high-dose intravenous methylprednisolone. The 100 or so discovery patients were divided at random into training and test sets in a 7:3 ratio. The research as a whole found: In cross-validation, the 13-signature model distinguished ophthalmopathy from stable hyperthyroidism with 85% to 90% sensitivity and approximately 81% specificity, and in the test set the corresponding values were about 80% and 75%. In validation, the model predicted ophthalmopathy progression with 70.59% sensitivity and 72.22% specificity; some twelve predicted patients were CT-confirmed with GO in a median of about 6.1 months. Among expanded thyroid clonotypes with frequency above 0.001, most also showed up in blood, which suggests that blood repertoires may reflect the thyroid immune response. Sample size was not predetermined statistically, and investigators were not blinded to group allocation.

V trim: 0 bases; J trim: 7 bases; unmatched bases: 8. The cysteine opens and the phenylalanine closes a CDR3 of 16 amino acids. CDR3 DNA is the only sequence kept; it has 48 bases, read in frame from the first base. The germline V gene provides CDR1 SGHTA and CDR2 FQGTGA. The ophthalmopathy patients had moderately to severely active disease, with a Clinical Activity Score of 3 or higher, a NOSPECS grade of 4 or higher, and a disease duration of less than 3 months. Anyone with other autoimmune diseases, uncontrolled infections, pregnancy or lactation was excluded from the study. Clinical symptoms, serum thyroxine, TRAb, thyroid ultrasound and orbital computed tomography were used for diagnosis. Ficoll-Paque density gradient centrifugation was used to isolate PBMCs from 8.5 to 10 ml of fresh peripheral blood. Total RNA was extracted with Trizol reagent and quality-checked on an Agilent 2100 Bioanalyzer.

The rearranged segments are TRBV7-3 and TRBJ2-2, with TRBD1 matching 7 junction bases. This clonotype originated in a woman aged 25-40 years with Graves' ophthalmopathy. Donor details come from another sample of the same person, matched by shared clones. The sequencing sample was made of blood. The nucleotide sequence reads TGTGCCAGCAGCTTAACGAGTCAGGGGGTGAGCGGGGAGCTGTTTTTT. It codes for CASSLTSQGVSGELFF.